A single sample gave rise to the 20 T cell receptor beta chains below, sequenced in a study of blood T cell repertoires in COVID-19 (dated by TCRdb to 2019 to 2021). The library was made by the immunoSEQ multiplex PCR assay. TCRdb holds this immuneACCESS table with in-frame rearrangements only. Some clones are missing; in checked studies, unresolved V genes explain under half, and the rest has no known cause. Recorded for this sample are approximately 200,000 clones; about 86% of them occurred a single time. Together, the top ten hold approximately 1.2% of the sample. Sequencing input: PBMCs or T cells enriched from blood (not recorded which). All receptors derive from a woman in her thirties or forties with acute COVID-19.

In its sample, this clone was seen once. J is TRBJ2-1 and V is TRBV5-4; 9 bases agree with TRBD2. This CDR3 has 16 amino acids. The germline CDR1 and CDR2 sequences are SGHNT and YYREEE (reference sequence). V lost 5 bases, J lost 7 bases, and 13 bases stayed unmatched. The CDR3 region has the DNA TGTGCCAGCAGGAGAGGGGGCTGGCGGGAGGGGAATGAGCAGTTCTTC. Encoded protein: CASRRGGWREGNEQFF. Combining the CDR3 with reference TRBV5-4 and TRBJ2-1 gives the whole variable domain ETGVTQSPTHLIKTRGQQVTLRCSSQSGHNTVSWYQQALGQGPQFIFQYYREEENGRGNFPPRFSGLQFPNYSSELNVNALELDDSALYLCASRRGGWREGNEQFFGPGTRLTVL.

This clone was seen just once. The gene calls are TRBV10-2 and TRBJ2-5; TRBD2 matches at 8 bases. J lost 5 bases, V lost 3 bases, and 11 bases had no gene match. Germline assignment: CDR1 WSHSY and CDR2 SAAADI. This CDR3 is built from 16 residues. The CDR3 bases are TGCGCCAGCAGTGAAACAAGCGGGGGAACCGGGGAGACCCAGTACTTC. Its translation: CASSETSGGTGETQYF.

This clone has only one observation. The chain links TRBV27 to TRBJ2-1; 9 positions match TRBD2. The germline gives CDR1 MNHEY, CDR2 SMNVEV (reference sequence). This CDR3 has 16 residues. V lost 5 bases, J lost 8 bases, and 13 bases stayed unmatched. In DNA form, the CDR3 reads TGTGCCAGCAGTAAGCTGGCTAGCGGGATGTACCATGAGCAGTTCTTC. Amino acid sequence: CASSKLASGMYHEQFF.

CDR3 loop: CASSQPGQGKAEQYF. Written as DNA, the CDR3 is TGCGCCAGCAGCCAACCGGGACAGGGGAAGGCCGAGCAGTACTTC. The chain employs TRBV4-1 and TRBJ2-7; 10 nucleotides match TRBD1. Germline V lookup: CDR1 MGHRA, CDR2 YSYEKL. The CDR3 runs 15 residues. The J segment lost 6 bases and the V segment lost 2 bases, leaving 7 bases of the junction unmatched.

V usage is TRBV4-1 and J usage is TRBJ1-2; TRBD1 matches at 9 bases. The V gene's germline CDR1 is MGHRA and CDR2 YSYEKL. The CDR3 totals 14 residues. The V and J ends lost 1 base and 8 bases, in that order; junction bases with no gene match: 5. CDR3 nucleotide sequence: TGCGCCAGCAGCCAAGGAGGGACAGGGATCGGCTACACCTTC. This encodes CASSQGGTGIGYTF.

V and J are TRBV9 and TRBJ2-3, with 10 bases identical to TRBD1. The germline CDR1 and CDR2 sequences are SGDLS and YYNGEE. The junction had 9 bases not matched to a gene; V was cut back by 3 bases and J by 5 bases. This CDR3 contains 16 residues. CDR3 coding DNA: TGTGCCAGCAGCGGCCGAGGGGACAGGGGAGGAGATACGCAGTATTTT. Protein sequence: CASSGRGDRGGDTQYF.

This chain connects TRBV7-3 to TRBJ2-3; tentatively, D is TRBD1 (6 bases). Trimming left V 4 bases short and J 4 bases short, with 15 bases between. Germline V gives CDR1 SGHTA, CDR2 FQGTGA. The CDR3 length is 15 residues. CDR3 protein: CASSSTGNGADTQYF. The CDR3 DNA is TGTGCCAGCAGCTCCACAGGGAATGGGGCAGATACGCAGTATTTT.

The table lists this clone with a few counts. The genes are TRBV7-3 and TRBJ2-3; perhaps TRBD1 as D (6 bases). Germline V gene data show CDR1 as SGHTA and CDR2 as FQGTGA. There are 16 residues in the CDR3. V gave up 3 bases and J gave up 4 bases, with 17 bases separating them. As DNA, the CDR3 is TGTGCCAGCAGCTTTGGGGTTGTACAGGGAGCAGATACGCAGTATTTT. It specifies CASSFGVVQGADTQYF. The whole variable domain, remainder taken from reference TRBV7-3 and TRBJ2-3, is GAGVSQTPSNKVTEKGKYVELRCDPISGHTALYWYRQSLGQGPEFLIYFQGTGAADDSGLPNDRFFAVRPEGSVSTLKIQRTERGDSAVYLCASSFGVVQGADTQYFGPGTRLTVL.

As DNA, the CDR3 is TGTGCCACCAGCCCGACAGGTTACGAGCAGTACTTC. As protein: CATSPTGYEQYF. V is TRBV24-1 and J is TRBJ2-7, with a weak D call TRBD1 (6 bases). Trimming removed 7 bases from V and 4 bases from J, with 10 bases in between. This CDR3 has 12 amino acids. Germline values: CDR1 KGHDR, CDR2 SFDVKD.

The J gene is TRBJ2-7, the V gene TRBV19, with 7 positions matching TRBD1. Unmatched junction bases numbered 4, after V lost 10 bases and J lost 4 bases. Germline CDR1 and CDR2: LNHDA and SQIVND (reference sequence). This CDR3 region has 11 residues. CDR3 residues: CATLQGYEQYF. CDR3 nucleotides: TGTGCCACCTTACAGGGGTACGAGCAGTACTTC.

This CDR3 is CASSSRGGANSPLHF. The CDR3 coding sequence is TGTGCCAGCAGTTCCCGGGGAGGGGCCAATTCACCCCTCCACTTT. This chain connects TRBV6-5 to TRBJ1-6; possibly TRBD1 for D (5 bases). The germline V and J ends were trimmed by 4 bases and 7 bases, with 14 bases remaining between them. The CDR3 is 15 amino acids. From germline, CDR1 is MNHEY and CDR2 SVGAGI.

The V and J genes are TRBV6-2 or TRBV6-3 and TRBJ1-5, with 8 bases lining up with TRBD1. Germline V gives CDR1 MNHEY, CDR2 SVGEGT. This CDR3 spans 16 amino acids. The J segment lost 5 bases and the V segment lost 2 bases, leaving 8 bases of the junction unmatched. This chain's CDR3 is CASSYATGTGYQPQHF. CDR3 nucleotides: TGTGCCAGCAGTTACGCGACAGGGACAGGTTATCAGCCCCAGCATTTT.

The V call is TRBV6-5, the J call TRBJ1-3; no definite D call. Germline CDR1 reads MNHEY; CDR2 reads SVGAGI. Trimming took 4 bases from V and 0 from J, leaving 10 bases between them. CDR3 length equals 15 residues. The CDR3 DNA follows: TGTGCCAGCAGTTTGGCGGACTACTCTGGAAACACCATATATTTT. The encoded protein is CASSLADYSGNTIYF.

The chain links TRBV3-1 (or the pseudogene TRBV3-2) to TRBJ1-6; D might be TRBD1 (5 bases). CDR3 size: 16 residues. The ends were cut back, 1 base at V and 10 bases at J, with 17 bases in the middle. The germline CDR1 and CDR2 sequences are LGHDT and YNNKEL (reference sequence). CDR3 coding DNA: TGTGCCAGCAGCCAAGGAGGTTCAGGGTTCGAATCACCCCTCCACTTT. This encodes CASSQGGSGFESPLHF.

V is TRBV30 and J is TRBJ2-7; D may be TRBD1 (6 bases). The ends were cut back, 4 bases at V and 3 bases at J, with 13 bases in the middle. The CDR3 length is 13 residues. Germline CDR1 GTSNPN, CDR2 SVGIG (reference sequence). The CDR3 loop is CAWIVKQGYEQYF. For the CDR3, the DNA is TGTGCCTGGATTGTGAAACAGGGCTACGAGCAGTACTTC.

This clone occurred once. The V call is TRBV4-1, the J call TRBJ1-3; 8 positions match TRBD1. This CDR3 has 15 amino acids. The V segment lost 2 bases and the J segment 1 base; nucleotides outside the gene matches: 1. Germline V gene data show CDR1 as MGHRA and CDR2 as YSYEKL. CDR3 region: CASSQNRGSGNTIYF. The CDR3 nucleotides are TGCGCCAGCAGCCAAAACAGGGGGTCTGGAAACACCATATATTTT.

This clone has only one observation. V is TRBV19 and J is TRBJ2-7, with D tentatively TRBD2 (5 bases). Trimming left V 3 bases short and J 5 bases short, with 5 bases between. The length of the CDR3 is 11 residues. The germline gives CDR1 LNHDA, CDR2 SQIVND (reference sequence). CDR3 in amino acids: CASSMRDEQYF. For the CDR3, the DNA is TGTGCCAGTAGTATGAGGGACGAGCAGTACTTC.

The CDR3 nucleotides are TGTGCCAGCAGTTACCTACAGGGGCCTAACTATGGCTACACCTTC. Translated: CASSYLQGPNYGYTF. The chain joins TRBV6-2 or TRBV6-3 to TRBJ1-2; 7 bases map to TRBD1. The V gene end was trimmed by 2 bases and the J gene end by 0 bases; junction bases not matched to a gene: 3. The CDR3 consists of 15 residues. Looked up from germline, CDR1 is MNHEY and CDR2 is SVGEGT.

The rearrangement links TRBV30 to TRBJ1-2; D remains ambiguous. This CDR3 has 11 residues. Germline assignment: CDR1 GTSNPN and CDR2 SVGIG (reference sequence). V was cut by 2 bases and J by 12 bases, with 13 bases left in between. The chain's CDR3 is CAWSWEGIDTF. The DNA of the CDR3 is TGTGCCTGGAGTTGGGAGGGTATCGACACCTTC.

The rearrangement joins TRBV7-8 to TRBJ2-2; possible D gene TRBD1, 6 bases. Germline V CDR1 and CDR2: SGHVS, FQNEAQ. This CDR3 has 16 residues. The V end lost 4 bases, the J end lost 0 bases, and 12 bases lay between the germline ends. The CDR3 spells CASSSGTPANTGELFF. DNA of the CDR3: TGTGCCAGCAGCTCCGGGACACCCGCGAACACCGGGGAGCTGTTTTTT.